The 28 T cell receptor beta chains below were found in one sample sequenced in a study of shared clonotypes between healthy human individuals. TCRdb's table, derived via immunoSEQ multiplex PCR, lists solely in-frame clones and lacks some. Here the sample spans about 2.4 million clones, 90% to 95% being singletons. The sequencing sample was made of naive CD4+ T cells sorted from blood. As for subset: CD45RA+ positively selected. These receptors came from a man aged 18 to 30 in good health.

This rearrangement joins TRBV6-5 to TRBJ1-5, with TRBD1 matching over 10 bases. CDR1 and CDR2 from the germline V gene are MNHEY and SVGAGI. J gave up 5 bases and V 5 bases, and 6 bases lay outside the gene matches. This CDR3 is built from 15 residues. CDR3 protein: CASSASGTGDQPQHF. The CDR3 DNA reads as TGTGCCAGCAGTGCCTCCGGGACAGGGGATCAGCCCCAGCATTTT.

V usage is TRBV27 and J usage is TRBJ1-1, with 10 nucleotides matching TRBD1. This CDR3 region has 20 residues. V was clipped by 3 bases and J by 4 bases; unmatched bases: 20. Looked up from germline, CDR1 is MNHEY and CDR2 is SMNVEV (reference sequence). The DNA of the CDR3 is TGTGCCAGCAGTTTGAGGGGTTTCTGGGACAGGGGCGCAGGGAGCACTGAAGCTTTCTTT. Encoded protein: CASSLRGFWDRGAGSTEAFF.

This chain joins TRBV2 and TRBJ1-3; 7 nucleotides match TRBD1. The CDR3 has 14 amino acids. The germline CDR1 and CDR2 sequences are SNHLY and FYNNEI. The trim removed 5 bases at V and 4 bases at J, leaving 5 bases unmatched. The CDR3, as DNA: TGTGCCAGCAGTCAGGGGGGGTCAGGAAACACCATATATTTT. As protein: CASSQGGSGNTIYF. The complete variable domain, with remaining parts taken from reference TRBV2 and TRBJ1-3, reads EPEVTQTPSHQVTQMGQEVILRCVPISNHLYFYWYRQILGQKVEFLVSFYNNEISEKSEIFDDQFSVERPDGSNFTLKIRSTKLEDSAMYFCASSQGGSGNTIYFGEGSWLTVV.

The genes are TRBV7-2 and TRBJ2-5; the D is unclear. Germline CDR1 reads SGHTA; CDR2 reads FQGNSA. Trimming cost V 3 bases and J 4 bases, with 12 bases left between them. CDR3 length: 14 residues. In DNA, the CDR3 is TGTGCCAGCAGCTTTGTTCAGCTCTCAGAGACCCAGTACTTC. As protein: CASSFVQLSETQYF.

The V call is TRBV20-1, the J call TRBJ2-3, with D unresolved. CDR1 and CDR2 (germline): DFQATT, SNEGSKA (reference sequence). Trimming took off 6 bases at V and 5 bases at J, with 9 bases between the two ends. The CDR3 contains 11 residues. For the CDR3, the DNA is TGCAGTGCCCGTTTCGTAGATACGCAGTATTTT. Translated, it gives CSARFVDTQYF.

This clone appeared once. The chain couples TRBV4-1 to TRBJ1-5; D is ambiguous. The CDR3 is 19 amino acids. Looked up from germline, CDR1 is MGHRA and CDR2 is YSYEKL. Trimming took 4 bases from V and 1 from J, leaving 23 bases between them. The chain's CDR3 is CASSRVHGRMTSSNQPQHF. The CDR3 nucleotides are TGCGCCAGCAGCCGCGTTCATGGACGGATGACTTCGAGCAATCAGCCCCAGCATTTT.

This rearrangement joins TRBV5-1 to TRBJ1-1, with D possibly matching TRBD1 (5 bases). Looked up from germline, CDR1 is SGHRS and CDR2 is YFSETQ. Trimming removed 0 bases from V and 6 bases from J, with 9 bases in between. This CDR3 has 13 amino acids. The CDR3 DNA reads TGCGCCAGCAGCTTGGCAGGGACCCCTGAAGCTTTCTTT. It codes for CASSLAGTPEAFF.

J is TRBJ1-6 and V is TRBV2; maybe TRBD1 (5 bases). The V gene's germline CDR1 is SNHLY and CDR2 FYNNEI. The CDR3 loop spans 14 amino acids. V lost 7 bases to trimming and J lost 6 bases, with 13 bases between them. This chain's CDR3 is CASNTGTVNSPLHF. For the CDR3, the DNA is TGTGCCAGCAATACCGGGACGGTTAATTCACCCCTCCACTTT.

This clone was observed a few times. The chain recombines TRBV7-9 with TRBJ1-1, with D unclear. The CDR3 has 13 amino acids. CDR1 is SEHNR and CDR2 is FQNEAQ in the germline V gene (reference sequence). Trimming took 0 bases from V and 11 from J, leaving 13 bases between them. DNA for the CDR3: TGTGCCAGCAGCTTAGCGGGAGGTCGGCAGGCTTTCTTT. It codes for CASSLAGGRQAFF. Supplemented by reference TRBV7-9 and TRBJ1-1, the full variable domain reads DTGVSQNPRHKITKRGQNVTFRCDPISEHNRLYWYRQTLGQGPEFLTYFQNEAQLEKSRLLSDRFSAERPKGSFSTLEIQRTEQGDSAMYLCASSLAGGRQAFFGQGTRLTVV.

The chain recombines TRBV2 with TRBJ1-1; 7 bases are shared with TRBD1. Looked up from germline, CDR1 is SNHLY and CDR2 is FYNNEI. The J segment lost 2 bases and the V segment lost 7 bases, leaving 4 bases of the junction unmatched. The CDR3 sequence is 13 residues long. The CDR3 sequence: CASNRGQNTEAFF. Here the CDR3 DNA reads TGTGCCAGCAACAGGGGCCAAAACACTGAAGCTTTCTTT. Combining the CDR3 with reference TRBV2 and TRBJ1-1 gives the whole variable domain EPEVTQTPSHQVTQMGQEVILRCVPISNHLYFYWYRQILGQKVEFLVSFYNNEISEKSEIFDDQFSVERPDGSNFTLKIRSTKLEDSAMYFCASNRGQNTEAFFGQGTRLTVV.

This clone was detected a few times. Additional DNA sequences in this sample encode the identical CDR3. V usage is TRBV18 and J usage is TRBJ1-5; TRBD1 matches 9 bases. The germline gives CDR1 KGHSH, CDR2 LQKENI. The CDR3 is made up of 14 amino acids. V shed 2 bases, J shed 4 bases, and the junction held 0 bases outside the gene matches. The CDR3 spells CASSPGTGNQPQHF. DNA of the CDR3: TGTGCCAGCTCACCAGGGACAGGGAATCAGCCCCAGCATTTT.

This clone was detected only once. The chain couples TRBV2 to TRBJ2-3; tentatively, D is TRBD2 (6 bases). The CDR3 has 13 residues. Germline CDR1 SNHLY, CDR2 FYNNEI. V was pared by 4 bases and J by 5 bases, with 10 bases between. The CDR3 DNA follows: TGTGCCAGCAGTGGGCAGGGAGGAGATACGCAGTATTTT. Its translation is CASSGQGGDTQYF.

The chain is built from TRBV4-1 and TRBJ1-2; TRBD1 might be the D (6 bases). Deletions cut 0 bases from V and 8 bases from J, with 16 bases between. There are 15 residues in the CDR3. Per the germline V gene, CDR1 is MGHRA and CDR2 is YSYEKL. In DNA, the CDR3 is TGCGCCAGCAGCCAAGAAAGAACAGGGCTCGCGGGCTACACCTTC. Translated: CASSQERTGLAGYTF.

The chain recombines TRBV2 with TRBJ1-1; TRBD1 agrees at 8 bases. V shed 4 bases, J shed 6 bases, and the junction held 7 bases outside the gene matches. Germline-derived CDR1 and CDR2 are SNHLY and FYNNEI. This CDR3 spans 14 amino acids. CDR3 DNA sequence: TGTGCCAGCAGTGGTCTGACAGGGGACGCTGAAGCTTTCTTT. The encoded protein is CASSGLTGDAEAFF.

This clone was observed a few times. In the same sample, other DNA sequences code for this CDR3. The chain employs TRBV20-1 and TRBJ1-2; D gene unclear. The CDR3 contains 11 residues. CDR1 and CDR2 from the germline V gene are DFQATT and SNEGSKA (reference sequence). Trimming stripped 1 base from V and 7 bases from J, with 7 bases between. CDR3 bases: TGCAGTGCTAGAGGCCTCAGTGGCTACACCTTC. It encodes CSARGLSGYTF.

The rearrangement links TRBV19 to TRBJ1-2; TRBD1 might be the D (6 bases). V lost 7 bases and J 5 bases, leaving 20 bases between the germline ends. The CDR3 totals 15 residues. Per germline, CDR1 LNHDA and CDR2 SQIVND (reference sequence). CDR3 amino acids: CASIGPGGWRYGYTF. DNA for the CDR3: TGTGCCAGTATTGGTCCGGGGGGCTGGCGATATGGCTACACCTTC.

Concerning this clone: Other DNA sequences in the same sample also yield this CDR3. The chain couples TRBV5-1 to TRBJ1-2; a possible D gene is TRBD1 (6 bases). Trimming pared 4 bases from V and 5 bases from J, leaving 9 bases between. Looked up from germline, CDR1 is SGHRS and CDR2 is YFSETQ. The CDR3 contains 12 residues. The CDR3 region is CASSTGQYGYTF. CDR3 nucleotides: TGCGCCAGCAGCACCGGACAGTATGGCTACACCTTC. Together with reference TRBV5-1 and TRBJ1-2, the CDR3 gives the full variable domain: KAGVTQTPRYLIKTRGQQVTLSCSPISGHRSVSWYQQTPGQGLQFLFEYFSETQRNKGNFPGRFSGRQFSNSRSEMNVSTLELGDSALYLCASSTGQYGYTFGSGTRLTVV.

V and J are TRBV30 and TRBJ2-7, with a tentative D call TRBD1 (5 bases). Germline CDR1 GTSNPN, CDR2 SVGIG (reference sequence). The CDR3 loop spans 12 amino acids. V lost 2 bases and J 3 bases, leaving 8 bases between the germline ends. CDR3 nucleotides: TGTGCCTGGAGTAAGCAGGGCTACGAGCAGTACTTC. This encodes CAWSKQGYEQYF.

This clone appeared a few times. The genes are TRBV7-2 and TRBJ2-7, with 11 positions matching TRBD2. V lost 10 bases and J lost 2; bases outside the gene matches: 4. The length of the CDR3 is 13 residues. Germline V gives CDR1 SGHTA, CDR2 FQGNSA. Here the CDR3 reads CATGLAGTYEQYF. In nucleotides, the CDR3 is TGTGCCACTGGACTAGCGGGTACCTACGAGCAGTACTTC.

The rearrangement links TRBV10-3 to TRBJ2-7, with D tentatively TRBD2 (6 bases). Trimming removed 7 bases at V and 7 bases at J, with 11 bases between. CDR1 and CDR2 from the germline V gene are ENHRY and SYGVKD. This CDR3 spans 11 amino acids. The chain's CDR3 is CAIKSGWEQYF. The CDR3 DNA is TGTGCCATCAAGAGCGGGTGGGAGCAGTACTTC.

CDR3 in amino acids: CASSLDRVNRETQYF. The CDR3 nucleotides are TGTGCCAGCAGCTTAGACAGGGTCAACCGGGAGACCCAGTACTTC. The J gene is TRBJ2-5, the V gene TRBV7-9; weak D call: TRBD1 (6 bases). Trimming took off 1 base at V and 5 bases at J, with 14 bases between the two ends. There are 15 residues in the CDR3. CDR1 is SEHNR and CDR2 is FQNEAQ in the germline V gene (reference sequence).

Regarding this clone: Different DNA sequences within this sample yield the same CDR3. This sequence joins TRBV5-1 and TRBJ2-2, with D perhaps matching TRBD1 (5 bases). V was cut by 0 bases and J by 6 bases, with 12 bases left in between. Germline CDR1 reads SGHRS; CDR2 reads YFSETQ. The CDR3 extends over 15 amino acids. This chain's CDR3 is CASSLAGQGAGELFF. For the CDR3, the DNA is TGCGCCAGCAGCTTGGCTGGTCAGGGCGCCGGGGAGCTGTTTTTT.

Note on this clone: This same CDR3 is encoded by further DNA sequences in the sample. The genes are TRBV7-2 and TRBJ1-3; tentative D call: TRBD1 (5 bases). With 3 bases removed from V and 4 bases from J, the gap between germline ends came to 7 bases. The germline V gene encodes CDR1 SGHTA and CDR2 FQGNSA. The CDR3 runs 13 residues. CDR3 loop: CASSLRQGNTIYF. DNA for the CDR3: TGTGCCAGCAGCTTGCGACAGGGAAACACCATATATTTT.

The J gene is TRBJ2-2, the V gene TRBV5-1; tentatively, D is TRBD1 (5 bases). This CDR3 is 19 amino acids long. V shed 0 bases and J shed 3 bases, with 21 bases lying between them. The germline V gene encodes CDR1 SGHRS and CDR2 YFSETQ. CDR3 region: CASSLVGVRFGKDTGELFF. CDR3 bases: TGCGCCAGCAGCTTGGTAGGGGTACGGTTTGGTAAGGACACCGGGGAGCTGTTTTTT.

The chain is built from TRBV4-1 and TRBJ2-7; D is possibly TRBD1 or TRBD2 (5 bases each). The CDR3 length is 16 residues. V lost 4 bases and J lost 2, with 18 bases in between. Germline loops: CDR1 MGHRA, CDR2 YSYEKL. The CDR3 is CASSLLPGTLTYEQYF. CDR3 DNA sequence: TGCGCCAGCAGCCTCCTACCCGGGACCTTGACCTACGAGCAGTACTTC.

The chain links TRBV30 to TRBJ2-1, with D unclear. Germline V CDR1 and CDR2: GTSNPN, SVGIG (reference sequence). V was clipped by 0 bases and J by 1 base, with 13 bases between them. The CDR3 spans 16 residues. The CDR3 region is CAWSVGLVPSYNEQFF. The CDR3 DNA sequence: TGTGCCTGGAGTGTAGGGCTAGTCCCTTCCTACAATGAGCAGTTCTTC.

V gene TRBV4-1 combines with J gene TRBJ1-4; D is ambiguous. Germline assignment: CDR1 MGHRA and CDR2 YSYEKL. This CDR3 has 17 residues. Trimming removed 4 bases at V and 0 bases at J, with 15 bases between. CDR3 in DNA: TGCGCCAGCAGCCTCGGGAGTGTGGGTTCAACTAATGAAAAACTGTTTTTT. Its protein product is CASSLGSVGSTNEKLFF.

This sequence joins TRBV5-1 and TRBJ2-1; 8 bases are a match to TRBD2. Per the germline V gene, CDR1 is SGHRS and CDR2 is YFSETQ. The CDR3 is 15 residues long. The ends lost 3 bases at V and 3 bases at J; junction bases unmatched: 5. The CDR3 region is CASSSGAGGYNEQFF. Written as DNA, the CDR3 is TGCGCCAGCAGCTCTGGGGCGGGGGGCTACAATGAGCAGTTCTTC.